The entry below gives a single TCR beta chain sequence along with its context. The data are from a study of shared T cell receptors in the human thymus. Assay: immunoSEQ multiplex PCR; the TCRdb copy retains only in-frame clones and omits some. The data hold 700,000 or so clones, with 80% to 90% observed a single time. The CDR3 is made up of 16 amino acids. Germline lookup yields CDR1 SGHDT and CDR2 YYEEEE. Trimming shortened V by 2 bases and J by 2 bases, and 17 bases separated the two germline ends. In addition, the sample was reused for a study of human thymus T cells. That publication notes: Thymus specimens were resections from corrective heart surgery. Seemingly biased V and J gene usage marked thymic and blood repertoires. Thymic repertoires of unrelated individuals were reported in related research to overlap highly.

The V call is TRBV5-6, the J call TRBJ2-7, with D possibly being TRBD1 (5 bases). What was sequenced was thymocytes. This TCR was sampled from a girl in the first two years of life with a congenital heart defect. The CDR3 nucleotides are TGTGCCAGCAGCTTAGCACAGACAGACACCACCTACGAGCAGTACTTC. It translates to CASSLAQTDTTYEQYF.